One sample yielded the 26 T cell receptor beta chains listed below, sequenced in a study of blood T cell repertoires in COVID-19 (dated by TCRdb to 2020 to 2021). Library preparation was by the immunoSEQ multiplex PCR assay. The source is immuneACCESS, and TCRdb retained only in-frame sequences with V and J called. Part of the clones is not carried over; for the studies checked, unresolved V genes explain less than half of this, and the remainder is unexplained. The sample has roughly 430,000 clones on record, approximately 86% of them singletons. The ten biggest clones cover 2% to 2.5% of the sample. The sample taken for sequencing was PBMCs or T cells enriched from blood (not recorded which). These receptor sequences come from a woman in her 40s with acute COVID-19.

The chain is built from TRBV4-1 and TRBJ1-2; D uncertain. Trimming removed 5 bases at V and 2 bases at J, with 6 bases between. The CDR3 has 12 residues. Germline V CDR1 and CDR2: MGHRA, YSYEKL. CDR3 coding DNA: TGCGCCAGCAGCTCCAGGAACTATGGCTACACCTTC. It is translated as CASSSRNYGYTF.

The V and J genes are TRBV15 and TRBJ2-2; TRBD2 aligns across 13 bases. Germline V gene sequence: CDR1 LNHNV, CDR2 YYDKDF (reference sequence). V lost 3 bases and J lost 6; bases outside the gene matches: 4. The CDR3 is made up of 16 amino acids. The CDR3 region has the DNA TGTGCCACCAGCAGTTTACTAGCGGGGGGGCCCGGGGAGCTGTTTTTT. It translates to CATSSLLAGGPGELFF. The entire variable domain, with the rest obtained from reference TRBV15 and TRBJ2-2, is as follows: DAMVIQNPRYQVTQFGKPVTLSCSQTLNHNVMYWYQQKSSQAPKLLFHYYDKDFNNEADTPDNFQSRRPNTSFCFLDIRSPGLGDTAMYLCATSSLLAGGPGELFFGEGSRLTVL.

The CDR3 DNA reads TGTGCCAGCAGCAAGGACAGGGATGCCGTTTACGAGCAGTACTTC. Encoded protein: CASSKDRDAVYEQYF. This rearrangement joins TRBV7-6 to TRBJ2-7; 8 bases fit TRBD1. The CDR3 spans 15 residues. Trimming removed 5 bases from V and 4 bases from J; junction bases left unmatched: 10. Germline V gene data show CDR1 as SGHVS and CDR2 as FNYEAQ.

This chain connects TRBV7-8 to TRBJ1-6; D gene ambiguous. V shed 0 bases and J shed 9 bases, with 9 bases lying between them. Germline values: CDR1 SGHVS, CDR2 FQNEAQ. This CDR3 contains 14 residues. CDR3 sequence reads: CASSLAIAGSPLHF. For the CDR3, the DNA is TGTGCCAGCAGCTTAGCCATCGCGGGTTCACCCCTCCACTTT.

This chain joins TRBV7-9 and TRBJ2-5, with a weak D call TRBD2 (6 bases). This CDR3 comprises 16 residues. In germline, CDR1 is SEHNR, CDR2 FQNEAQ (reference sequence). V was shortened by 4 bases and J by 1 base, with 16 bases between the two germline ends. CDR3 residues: CASSSALGLAQETQYF. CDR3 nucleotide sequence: TGTGCCAGCAGCTCCGCCCTGGGACTGGCCCAAGAGACCCAGTACTTC. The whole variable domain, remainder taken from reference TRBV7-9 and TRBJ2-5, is DTGVSQNPRHKITKRGQNVTFRCDPISEHNRLYWYRQTLGQGPEFLTYFQNEAQLEKSRLLSDRFSAERPKGSFSTLEIQRTEQGDSAMYLCASSSALGLAQETQYFGPGTRLLVL.

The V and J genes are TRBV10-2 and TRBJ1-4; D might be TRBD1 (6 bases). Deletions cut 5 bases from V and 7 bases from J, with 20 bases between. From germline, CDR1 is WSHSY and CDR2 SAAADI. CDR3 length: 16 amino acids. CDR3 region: CASSPPGGGAGEKLFF. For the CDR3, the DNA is TGCGCCAGCAGTCCCCCTGGAGGGGGGGCGGGTGAAAAACTGTTTTTT.

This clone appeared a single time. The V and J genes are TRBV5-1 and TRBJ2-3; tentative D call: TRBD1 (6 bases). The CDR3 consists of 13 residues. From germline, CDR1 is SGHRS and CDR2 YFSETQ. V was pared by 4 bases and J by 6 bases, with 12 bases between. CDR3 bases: TGCGCCAGCAGCCCGTCCCAGGGGGATACGCAGTATTTT. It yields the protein CASSPSQGDTQYF.

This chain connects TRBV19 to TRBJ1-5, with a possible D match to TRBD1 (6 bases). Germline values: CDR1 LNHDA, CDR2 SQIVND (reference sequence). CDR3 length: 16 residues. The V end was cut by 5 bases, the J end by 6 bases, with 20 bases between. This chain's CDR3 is CASSPETGSVGQPQHF. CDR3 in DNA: TGTGCCAGTAGTCCTGAAACAGGGAGTGTGGGTCAGCCCCAGCATTTT.

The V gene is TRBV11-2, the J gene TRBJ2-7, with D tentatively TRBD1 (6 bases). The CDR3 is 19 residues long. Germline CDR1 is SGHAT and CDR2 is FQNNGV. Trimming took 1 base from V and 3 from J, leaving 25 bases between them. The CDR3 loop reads CASSLGGRRGSGLYYEQYF. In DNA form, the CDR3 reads TGTGCCAGCAGCTTAGGGGGGCGACGGGGTTCGGGGTTGTACTACGAGCAGTACTTC.

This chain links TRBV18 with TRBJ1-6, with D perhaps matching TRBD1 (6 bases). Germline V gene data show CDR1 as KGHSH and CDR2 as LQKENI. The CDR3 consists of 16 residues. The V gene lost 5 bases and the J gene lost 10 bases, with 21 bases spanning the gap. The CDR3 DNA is TGTGCCAGCTCAGGACAGAACCGGGCTGGGGGATCACCCCTCCACTTT. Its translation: CASSGQNRAGGSPLHF.

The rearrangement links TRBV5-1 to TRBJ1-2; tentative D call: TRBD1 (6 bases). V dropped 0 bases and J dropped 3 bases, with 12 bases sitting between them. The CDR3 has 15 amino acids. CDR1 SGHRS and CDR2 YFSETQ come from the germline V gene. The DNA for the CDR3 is TGCGCCAGCAGCTTGGTCCAGGGGAGCGACTATGGCTACACCTTC. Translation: CASSLVQGSDYGYTF.

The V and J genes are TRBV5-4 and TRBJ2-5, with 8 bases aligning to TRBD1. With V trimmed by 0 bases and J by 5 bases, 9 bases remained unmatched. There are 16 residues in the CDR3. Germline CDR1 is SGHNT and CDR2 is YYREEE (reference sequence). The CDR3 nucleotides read TGTGCCAGCAGCTTGGGCCCGGGACAGGCTGGTGAGACCCAGTACTTC. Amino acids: CASSLGPGQAGETQYF.

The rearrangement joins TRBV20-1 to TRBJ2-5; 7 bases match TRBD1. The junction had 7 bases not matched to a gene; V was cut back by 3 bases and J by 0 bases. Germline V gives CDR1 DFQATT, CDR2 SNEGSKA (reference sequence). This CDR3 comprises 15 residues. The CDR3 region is CSASTGTAYQETQYF. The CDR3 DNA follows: TGCAGTGCTAGTACCGGGACAGCGTACCAAGAGACCCAGTACTTC.

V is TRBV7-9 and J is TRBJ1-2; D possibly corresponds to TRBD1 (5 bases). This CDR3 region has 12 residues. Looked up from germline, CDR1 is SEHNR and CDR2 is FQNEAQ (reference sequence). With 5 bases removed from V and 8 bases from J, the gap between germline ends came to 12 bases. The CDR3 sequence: CASSQARAGYTF. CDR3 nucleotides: TGTGCCAGCAGCCAAGCCAGGGCCGGCTACACCTTC.

The CDR3 sequence: CASSPHTGLNTEAFF. The DNA for the CDR3 is TGTGCCAGCAGCCCGCATACAGGGTTGAACACTGAAGCTTTCTTT. The V gene is TRBV7-9, the J gene TRBJ1-1; a weak D match, TRBD1 (6 bases). Germline V gene lookup returns CDR1 SEHNR and CDR2 FQNEAQ (reference sequence). This CDR3 region has 15 residues. Trimming removed 5 bases from V and 0 bases from J, with 13 bases in between.

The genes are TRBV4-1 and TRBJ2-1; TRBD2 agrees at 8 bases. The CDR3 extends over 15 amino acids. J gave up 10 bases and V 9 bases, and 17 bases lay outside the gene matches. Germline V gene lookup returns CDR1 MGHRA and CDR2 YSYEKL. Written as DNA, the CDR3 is TGCGCCAGTCGCAATAGCGGGGTGGGGGGAGAAGAGCAGTTCTTC. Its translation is CASRNSGVGGEEQFF.

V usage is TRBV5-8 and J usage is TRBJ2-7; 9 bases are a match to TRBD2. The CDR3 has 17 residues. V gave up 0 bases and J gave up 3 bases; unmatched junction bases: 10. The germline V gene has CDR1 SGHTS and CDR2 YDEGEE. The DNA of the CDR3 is TGTGCCAGCAGCTTGGTTGCGGGGGGGCCAAAAGGCTACGAGCAGTACTTC. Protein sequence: CASSLVAGGPKGYEQYF.

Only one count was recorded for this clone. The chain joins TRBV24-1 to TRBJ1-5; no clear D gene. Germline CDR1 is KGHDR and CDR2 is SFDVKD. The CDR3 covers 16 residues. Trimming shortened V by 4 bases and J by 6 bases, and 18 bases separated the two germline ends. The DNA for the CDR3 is TGTGCCACCAGTGACTCGGAGGGAGGACGGTCTCAGCCCCAGCATTTT. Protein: CATSDSEGGRSQPQHF.

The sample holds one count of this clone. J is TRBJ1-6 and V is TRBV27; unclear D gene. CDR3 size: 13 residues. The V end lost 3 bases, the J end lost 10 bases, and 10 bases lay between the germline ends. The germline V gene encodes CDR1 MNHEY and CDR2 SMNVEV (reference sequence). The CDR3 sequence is CASSFGFGSPLHF. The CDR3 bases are TGTGCCAGCAGTTTCGGGTTTGGCTCACCCCTCCACTTT.

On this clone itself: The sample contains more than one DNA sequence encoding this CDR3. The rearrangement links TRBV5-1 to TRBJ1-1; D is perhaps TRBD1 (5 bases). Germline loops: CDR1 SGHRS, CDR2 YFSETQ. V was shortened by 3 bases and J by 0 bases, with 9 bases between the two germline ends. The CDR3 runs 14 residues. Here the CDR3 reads CASSSLGVNTEAFF. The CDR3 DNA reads TGCGCCAGCAGCTCCCTAGGGGTGAACACTGAAGCTTTCTTT.

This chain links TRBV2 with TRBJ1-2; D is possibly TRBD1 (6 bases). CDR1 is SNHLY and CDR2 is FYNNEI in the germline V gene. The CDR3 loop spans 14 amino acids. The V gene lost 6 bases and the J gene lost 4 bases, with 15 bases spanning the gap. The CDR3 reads CASRRDTDPYGYTF. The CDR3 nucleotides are TGTGCCAGCAGACGGGACACCGATCCCTATGGCTACACCTTC.

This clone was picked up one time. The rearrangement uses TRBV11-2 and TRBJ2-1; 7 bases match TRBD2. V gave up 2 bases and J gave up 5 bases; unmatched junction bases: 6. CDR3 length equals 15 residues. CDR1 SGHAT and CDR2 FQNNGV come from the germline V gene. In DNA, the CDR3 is TGTGCCAGCAGCTTATCCCAACTAGCGAACAATGAGCAGTTCTTC. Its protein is CASSLSQLANNEQFF.

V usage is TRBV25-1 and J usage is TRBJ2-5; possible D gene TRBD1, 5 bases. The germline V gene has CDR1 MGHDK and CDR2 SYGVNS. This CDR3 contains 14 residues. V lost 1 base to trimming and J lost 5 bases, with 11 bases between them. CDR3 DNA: TGTGCCAGCAGTGAATGGTCAGGGCGGGAGACCCAGTACTTC. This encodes CASSEWSGRETQYF.

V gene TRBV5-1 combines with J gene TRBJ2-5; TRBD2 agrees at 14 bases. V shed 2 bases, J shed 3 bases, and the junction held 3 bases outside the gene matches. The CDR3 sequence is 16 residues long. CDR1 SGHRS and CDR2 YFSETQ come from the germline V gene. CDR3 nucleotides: TGCGCCAGCAGCTTCGGACTAGCGGGGGGAAAAGAGACCCAGTACTTC. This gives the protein CASSFGLAGGKETQYF. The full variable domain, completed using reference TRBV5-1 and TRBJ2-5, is KAGVTQTPRYLIKTRGQQVTLSCSPISGHRSVSWYQQTPGQGLQFLFEYFSETQRNKGNFPGRFSGRQFSNSRSEMNVSTLELGDSALYLCASSFGLAGGKETQYFGPGTRLLVL.

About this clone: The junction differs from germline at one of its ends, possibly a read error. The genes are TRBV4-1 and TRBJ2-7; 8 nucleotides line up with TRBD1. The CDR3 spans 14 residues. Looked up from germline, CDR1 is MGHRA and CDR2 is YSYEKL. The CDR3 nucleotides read TGCGCCAGCAGCCCGCCTAGGACAGGGACCCTCATGTTCTTC. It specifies CASSPPRTGTLMFF.

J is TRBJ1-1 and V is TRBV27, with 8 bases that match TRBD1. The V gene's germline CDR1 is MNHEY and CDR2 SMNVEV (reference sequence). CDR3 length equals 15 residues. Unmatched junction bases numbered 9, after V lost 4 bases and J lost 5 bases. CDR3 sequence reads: CASSSPRQGITEAFF. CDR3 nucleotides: TGTGCCAGCAGTTCCCCAAGACAGGGGATAACTGAAGCTTTCTTT.